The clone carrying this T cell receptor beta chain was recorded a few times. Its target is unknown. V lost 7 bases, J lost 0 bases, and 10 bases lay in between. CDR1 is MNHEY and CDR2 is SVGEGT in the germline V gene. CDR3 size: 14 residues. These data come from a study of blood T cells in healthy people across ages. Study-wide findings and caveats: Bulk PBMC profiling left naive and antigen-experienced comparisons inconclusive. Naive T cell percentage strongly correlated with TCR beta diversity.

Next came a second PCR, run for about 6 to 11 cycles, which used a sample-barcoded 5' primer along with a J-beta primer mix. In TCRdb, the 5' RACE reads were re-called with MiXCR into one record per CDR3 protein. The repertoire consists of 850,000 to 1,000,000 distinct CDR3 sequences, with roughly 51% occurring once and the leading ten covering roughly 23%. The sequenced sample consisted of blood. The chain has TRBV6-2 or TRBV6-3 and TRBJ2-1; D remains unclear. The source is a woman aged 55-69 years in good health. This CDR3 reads CASTLSTSYNEQFF. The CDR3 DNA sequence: TGTGCCAGCACCCTGAGTACCTCCTACAATGAGCAGTTCTTC.